The 19 T cell receptor beta chains given below trace back to one sample, sequenced in a study of blood T cell repertoires in COVID-19. Libraries were prepared by immunoSEQ multiplex PCR; TCRdb keeps only in-frame clonotypes and omits some of them. Altogether 250,000 to 350,000 clones are present, roughly 90% being singletons, with the ten largest covering about 9.8%. Input material: PBMCs or T cells enriched from blood (not recorded which). These receptors were obtained from a woman under 30 who had recovered from COVID-19.

This rearrangement joins TRBV11-3 to TRBJ2-1; weak D call: TRBD2 (6 bases). Germline V gene data show CDR1 as SGHNT and CDR2 as YENEEA. The CDR3 is made up of 15 amino acids. The V end was cut by 1 base, the J end by 5 bases, with 12 bases between. The CDR3 nucleotides are TGTGCCAGCAGCTTAGTCTCAGGCGGGAACAATGAGCAGTTCTTC. Residues: CASSLVSGGNNEQFF.

V is TRBV7-8 and J is TRBJ1-6, with D hard to call. Germline CDR1 SGHVS, CDR2 FQNEAQ. CDR3 length: 12 residues. V gave up 7 bases and J gave up 13 bases, with 14 bases separating them. CDR3 DNA sequence: TGTGCCAGCACCACACGCGCGGGGCCCCTCCACTTT. Translation: CASTTRAGPLHF. The full variable domain, its missing parts supplied by reference TRBV7-8 and TRBJ1-6, is GAGVSQSPRYKVAKRGQDVALRCDPISGHVSLFWYQQALGQGPEFLTYFQNEAQLDKSGLPSDRFFAERPEGSVSTLKIQRTQQEDSAVYLCASTTRAGPLHFGNGTRLTVT.

This chain uses TRBV9 with TRBJ1-5, with TRBD1 matching 7 bases. The junction had 5 bases not matched to a gene; V was cut back by 0 bases and J by 5 bases. The germline CDR1 and CDR2 sequences are SGDLS and YYNGEE. The CDR3 is 15 amino acids. CDR3 region: CASSVGDSRDQPQHF. The DNA for the CDR3 is TGTGCCAGCAGCGTAGGGGACAGCCGGGATCAGCCCCAGCATTTT.

The chain combines TRBV2 with TRBJ2-2; D is unresolved. V lost 5 bases to trimming and J lost 6 bases, with 4 bases between them. Germline V gives CDR1 SNHLY, CDR2 FYNNEI. The CDR3 consists of 11 residues. The CDR3 reads CASSWPGELFF. Written as DNA, the CDR3 is TGTGCCAGCAGTTGGCCCGGGGAGCTGTTTTTT.

V and J are TRBV6-6 and TRBJ1-5; TRBD1 matches 7 bases. The germline V gene encodes CDR1 MNHNY and CDR2 SVGAGI (reference sequence). This CDR3 spans 15 amino acids. V dropped 7 bases and J dropped 2; count of bases not matched to a gene: 8. The DNA for the CDR3 is TGTGCCAGCAAAGCACCAGGGGGAGGCAATCAGCCCCAGCATTTT. Amino acids: CASKAPGGGNQPQHF.

V is TRBV2 and J is TRBJ2-6; D unclear. Germline CDR1 and CDR2: SNHLY and FYNNEI. The CDR3 covers 14 residues. Trimming removed 4 bases from V and 0 bases from J, with 4 bases in between. The CDR3 nucleotides are TGTGCCAGCAGTGCCTCCTCTGGGGCCAACGTCCTGACTTTC. Protein: CASSASSGANVLTF.

The J gene is TRBJ2-5, the V gene TRBV18; D is perhaps TRBD2 (6 bases). The CDR3 is 13 amino acids. Germline V CDR1 and CDR2: KGHSH, LQKENI. The V and J ends lost 6 bases and 2 bases respectively, with 10 bases between them. Here the CDR3 DNA reads TGTGCCAGCTCCCTGGGGACTCAAGAGACCCAGTACTTC. Its protein product is CASSLGTQETQYF. The variable domain in full, completed from reference TRBV18 and TRBJ2-5, reads NAGVMQNPRHLVRRRGQEARLRCSPMKGHSHVYWYRQLPEEGLKFMVYLQKENIIDESGMPKERFSAEFPKEGPSILRIQQVVRGDSAAYFCASSLGTQETQYFGPGTRLLVL.

The CDR3: CASSVMTGGIEKLFF. The CDR3 DNA follows: TGTGCCAGCAGTGTGATGACAGGGGGAATAGAAAAACTGTTTTTT. J is TRBJ1-4 and V is TRBV2, with 9 bases fitting TRBD1. The CDR3 contains 15 residues. Trimming took 4 bases from V and 8 from J; bases not matched to a gene: 8. Per germline, CDR1 SNHLY and CDR2 FYNNEI.

The chain combines TRBV7-2 with TRBJ2-2; 9 bases match TRBD2. CDR3 length equals 14 residues. The trim removed 3 bases at V and 8 bases at J, leaving 4 bases unmatched. Germline lookup yields CDR1 SGHTA and CDR2 FQGNSA. CDR3 loop: CASSFATSGGELFF. CDR3 DNA sequence: TGTGCCAGCAGCTTCGCAACTAGCGGGGGGGAGCTGTTTTTT.

This rearrangement joins TRBV25-1 to TRBJ1-2; TRBD1 matches 11 bases. V lost 1 base to trimming and J lost 7 bases; unmatched junction nucleotides: 8. CDR1 MGHDK and CDR2 SYGVNS come from the germline V gene. This CDR3 is 16 amino acids long. The CDR3 here is CASSELGGQGALGYTF. In DNA form, the CDR3 reads TGTGCCAGCAGTGAATTGGGAGGACAGGGGGCTCTTGGCTACACCTTC.

The sample holds a few counts of this clone. This chain links TRBV7-7 with TRBJ2-5, with 10 bases that match TRBD1. Germline V lookup: CDR1 SSHAT, CDR2 FNYEAQ (reference sequence). CDR3 length: 16 residues. The J segment lost 1 base and the V segment lost 5 bases, leaving 7 bases of the junction unmatched. As DNA, the CDR3 is TGTGCCAGCAGCCGGGGGGACAGGGGATTCCAAGAGACCCAGTACTTC. Amino acids: CASSRGDRGFQETQYF.

The CDR3 sequence: CAWNLGGQGASETQYF. DNA of the CDR3: TGTGCCTGGAATCTTGGGGGACAGGGGGCCTCCGAGACCCAGTACTTC. This chain joins TRBV30 and TRBJ2-5; 12 nucleotides agree with TRBD1. The CDR3 totals 16 residues. V lost 4 bases and J lost 5; bases outside the gene matches: 11. CDR1 and CDR2 (germline): GTSNPN, SVGIG (reference sequence). The entire variable domain, with the rest obtained from reference TRBV30 and TRBJ2-5, is as follows: SQTIHQWPATLVQPVGSPLSLECTVEGTSNPNLYWYRQAAGRGLQLLFYSVGIGQISSEVPQNLSASRPQDRQFILSSKKLLLSDSGFYLCAWNLGGQGASETQYFGPGTRLLVL.

Here the CDR3 DNA reads TGTGCCAGCAACTCACTAGGGTTCTATGGCTACACCTTC. This translates into CASNSLGFYGYTF. The rearrangement links TRBV5-4 to TRBJ1-2; no clear D. There are 13 residues in the CDR3. Germline values: CDR1 SGHNT, CDR2 YYREEE (reference sequence). V was clipped by 6 bases and J by 4 bases, with 13 bases between them.

The rearrangement links TRBV5-4 to TRBJ1-1; 9 positions match TRBD1. V shed 4 bases, J shed 2 bases, and the junction held 3 bases outside the gene matches. The CDR3 is 14 amino acids. Germline V lookup: CDR1 SGHNT, CDR2 YYREEE (reference sequence). CDR3 region: CASSRTGVNTEAFF. The CDR3, as DNA: TGTGCCAGCAGCCGGACAGGGGTCAACACTGAAGCTTTCTTT.

V gene TRBV28 combines with J gene TRBJ2-1; 8 nucleotides line up with TRBD2. J gave up 9 bases and V 6 bases, and 13 bases lay outside the gene matches. The CDR3 is 15 amino acids. CDR1 is MDHEN, CDR2 SYDVKM, per germline. The CDR3 DNA is TGTGCCAGCAGCCCCGGGACTAGGGAGTTCGGTGAGCAGTTCTTC. Translated: CASSPGTREFGEQFF.

The gene calls are TRBV11-2 and TRBJ2-7; TRBD1 matches at 10 bases. V lost 0 bases, J lost 3 bases, and 2 bases stayed unmatched. Germline V gene lookup returns CDR1 SGHAT and CDR2 FQNNGV. This CDR3 comprises 15 residues. CDR3 amino acids: CASSLDGTGDYEQYF. The CDR3 DNA follows: TGTGCCAGCAGCTTAGACGGGACAGGGGACTACGAGCAGTACTTC.

Notes on this clone: One junction end does not reproduce the germline sequence, and a read error may be involved. The chain joins TRBV5-8 to TRBJ1-6; D is unclear. CDR1 and CDR2 from the germline V gene are SGHTS and YDEGEE. CDR3 size: 15 residues. CDR3 protein: CASRSLGSYNSPLHF. The CDR3 DNA sequence: TGTGCCAGCAGGTCGCTAGGCTCCTACAATTCACCCCTCCACTTT. Based on the CDR3 plus reference TRBV5-8 and TRBJ1-6, the full variable domain is EAGVTQSPTHLIKTRGQQATLRCSPISGHTSVYWYQQALGLGLQFLLWYDEGEERNRGNFPPRFSGRQFPNYSSELNVNALELEDSALYLCASRSLGSYNSPLHFGNGTRLTVT.

J is TRBJ2-2 and V is TRBV7-2; 7 bases are a match to TRBD1. CDR3 length: 14 amino acids. V lost 5 bases and J lost 5; bases outside the gene matches: 5. Germline-derived CDR1 and CDR2 are SGHTA and FQGNSA. The CDR3 sequence: CASSLQQGTGELFF. For the CDR3, the DNA is TGTGCCAGCAGCCTGCAACAGGGGACCGGGGAGCTGTTTTTT.

The genes are TRBV6-6 and TRBJ1-2; the match to TRBD1 covers 9 bases. Germline V gene sequence: CDR1 MNHNY, CDR2 SVGAGI (reference sequence). V gave up 4 bases and J gave up 2 bases; unmatched junction bases: 8. This CDR3 has 16 amino acids. The CDR3 nucleotides are TGTGCCAGCAGTTCTCAACCGGGACAGGGAAACTATGGCTACACCTTC. Residues: CASSSQPGQGNYGYTF.